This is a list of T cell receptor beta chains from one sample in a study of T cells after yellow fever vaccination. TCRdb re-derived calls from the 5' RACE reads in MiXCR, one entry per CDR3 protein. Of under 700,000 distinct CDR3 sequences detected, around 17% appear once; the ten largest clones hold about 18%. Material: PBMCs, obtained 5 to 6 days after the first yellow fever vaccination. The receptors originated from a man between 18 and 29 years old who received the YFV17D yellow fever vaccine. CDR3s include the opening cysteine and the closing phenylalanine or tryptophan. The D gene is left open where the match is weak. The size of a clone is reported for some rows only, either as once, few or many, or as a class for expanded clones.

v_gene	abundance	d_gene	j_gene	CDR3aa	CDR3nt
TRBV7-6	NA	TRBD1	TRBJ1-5	CASSPKDRGGNQPQHF	TGTGCCAGCAGCCCAAAAGACAGGGGTGGCAATCAGCCCCAGCATTTT
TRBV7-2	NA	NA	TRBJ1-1	CASSLINDPNTEAFF	TGTGCCAGCAGCTTAATTAACGACCCAAACACTGAAGCTTTCTTT
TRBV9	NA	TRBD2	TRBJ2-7	CASSPRQSGGEQYF	TGTGCCAGCAGCCCGCGACAGTCGGGGGGCGAGCAGTACTTC
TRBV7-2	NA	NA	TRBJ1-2	CASSLVGPANYGYTF	TGTGCCAGCAGCTTAGTGGGCCCAGCTAACTATGGCTACACCTTC
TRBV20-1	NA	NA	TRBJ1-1	CSASPPARGGTEAFF	TGCAGTGCTTCACCTCCGGCCAGGGGAGGCACTGAAGCTTTCTTT
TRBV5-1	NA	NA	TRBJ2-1	CASSSHLTESYNEQFF	TGCGCCAGCAGCTCCCATCTGACAGAATCCTACAATGAGCAGTTCTTC
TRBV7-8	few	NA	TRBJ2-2	CASSHTFTGELFF	TGTGCCAGCAGCCACACTTTTACCGGGGAGCTGTTTTTT
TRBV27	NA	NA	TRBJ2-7	CASSLSSNLNEQYF	TGTGCCAGCAGTTTATCTTCAAATCTCAACGAGCAGTACTTC
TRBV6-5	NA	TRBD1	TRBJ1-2	CASSLRGGQTNYGYTF	TGTGCCAGCAGTTTACGGGGGGGACAGACTAACTATGGCTACACCTTC
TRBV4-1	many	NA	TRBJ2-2	CASSQGVGGGGELFF	TGCGCCAGCAGCCAAGGGGTAGGGGGAGGCGGGGAGCTGTTTTTT
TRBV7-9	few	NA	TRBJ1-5	CASSGGAGNQPQHF	TGTGCCAGCAGTGGGGGCGCCGGCAATCAGCCCCAGCATTTT
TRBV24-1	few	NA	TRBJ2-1	CATASPGPYNEQFF	TGTGCCACCGCTTCCCCAGGGCCGTACAATGAGCAGTTCTTC
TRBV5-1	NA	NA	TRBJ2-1	CASSLVAASGYNEQFF	TGCGCCAGCAGCTTGGTCGCTGCTTCAGGGTACAATGAGCAGTTCTTC
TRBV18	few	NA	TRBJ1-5	CASSPIRVSNQPQHF	TGTGCCAGCTCGCCAATCAGGGTTAGCAATCAGCCCCAGCATTTT
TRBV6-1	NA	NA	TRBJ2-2	CASLTRGTGELFF	TGTGCCAGCCTCACGAGAGGGACCGGGGAGCTGTTTTTT
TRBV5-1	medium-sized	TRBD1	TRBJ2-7	CASSFGQGSEQYF	TGCGCCAGCAGCTTTGGACAGGGCAGCGAGCAGTACTTC
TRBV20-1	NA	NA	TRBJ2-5	CSALQGSATQYF	TGCAGTGCCTTACAGGGTTCTGCGACCCAGTACTTC
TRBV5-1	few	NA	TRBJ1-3	CASSLRGAPGNTIYF	TGCGCCAGCAGCTTGCGGGGGGCGCCGGGAAACACCATATATTTT
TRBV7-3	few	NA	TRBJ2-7	CASSKGGESYEQYF	TGTGCCAGCAGCAAAGGCGGGGAGTCCTACGAGCAGTACTTC
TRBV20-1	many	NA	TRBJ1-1	CSARALSMAFF	TGCAGTGCTAGGGCCCTTAGTATGGCTTTCTTT